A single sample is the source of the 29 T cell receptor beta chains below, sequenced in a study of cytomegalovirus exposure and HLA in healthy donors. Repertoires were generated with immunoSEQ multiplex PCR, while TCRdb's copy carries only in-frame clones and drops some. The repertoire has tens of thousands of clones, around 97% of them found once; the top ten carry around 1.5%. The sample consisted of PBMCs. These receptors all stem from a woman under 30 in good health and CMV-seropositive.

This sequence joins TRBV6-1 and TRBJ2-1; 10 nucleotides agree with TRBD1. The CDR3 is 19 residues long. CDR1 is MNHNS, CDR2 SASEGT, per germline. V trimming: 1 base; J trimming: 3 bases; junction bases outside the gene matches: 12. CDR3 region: CASSEEVGDRGQIYNEQFF. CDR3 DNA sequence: TGTGCCAGCAGTGAAGAAGTAGGGGACAGGGGCCAAATCTACAATGAGCAGTTCTTC.

The chain's CDR3 is CASSQTSGSYNEQFF. The CDR3, as DNA: TGTGCCAGCAGTCAAACTAGCGGGTCCTACAATGAGCAGTTCTTC. The rearrangement joins TRBV28 to TRBJ2-1, with 9 bases matching TRBD2. J was trimmed by 1 base and V by 5 bases; bases with no gene match: 3. There are 15 residues in the CDR3. Germline loops: CDR1 MDHEN, CDR2 SYDVKM.

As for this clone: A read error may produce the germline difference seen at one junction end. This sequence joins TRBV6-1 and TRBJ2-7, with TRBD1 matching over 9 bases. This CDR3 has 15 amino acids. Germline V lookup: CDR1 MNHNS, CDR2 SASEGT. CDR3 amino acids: CASRVTTGQGYVQYF. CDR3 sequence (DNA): TGTGCCAGCAGGGTCACAACGGGACAGGGTTACGTGCAGTACTTC.

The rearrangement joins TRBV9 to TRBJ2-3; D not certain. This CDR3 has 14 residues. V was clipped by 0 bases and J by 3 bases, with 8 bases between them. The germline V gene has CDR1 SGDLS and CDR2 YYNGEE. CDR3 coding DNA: TGTGCCAGCAGCGTAGACAGTTTTACAGATACGCAGTATTTT. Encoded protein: CASSVDSFTDTQYF.

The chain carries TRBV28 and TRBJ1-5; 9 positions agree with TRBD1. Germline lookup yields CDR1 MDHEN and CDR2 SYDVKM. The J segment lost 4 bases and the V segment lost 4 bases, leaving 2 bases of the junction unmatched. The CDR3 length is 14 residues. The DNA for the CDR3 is TGTGCCAGCAGTTGGACAGGGGCAAATCAGCCCCAGCATTTT. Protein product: CASSWTGANQPQHF.

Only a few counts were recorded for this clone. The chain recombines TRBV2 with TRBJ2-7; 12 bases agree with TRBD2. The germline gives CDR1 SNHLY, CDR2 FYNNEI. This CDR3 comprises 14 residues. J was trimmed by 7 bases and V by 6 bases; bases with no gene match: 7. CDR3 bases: TGTGCCAGCAGGAGACTAGCGGGAGTGGGGGAGCAGTACTTC. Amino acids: CASRRLAGVGEQYF.

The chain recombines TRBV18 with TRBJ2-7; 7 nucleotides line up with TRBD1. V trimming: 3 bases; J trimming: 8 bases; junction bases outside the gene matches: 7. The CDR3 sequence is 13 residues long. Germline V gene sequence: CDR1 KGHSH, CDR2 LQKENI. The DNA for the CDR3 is TGTGCCAGCTCACCCGAGACAGGGATGAAGCAGTACTTC. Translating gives CASSPETGMKQYF.

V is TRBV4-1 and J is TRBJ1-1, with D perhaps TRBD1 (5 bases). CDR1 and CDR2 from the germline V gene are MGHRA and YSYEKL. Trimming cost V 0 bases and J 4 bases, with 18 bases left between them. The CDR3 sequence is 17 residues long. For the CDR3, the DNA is TGCGCCAGCAGCCAAGACCTCCCATCCAGGGATGTCACTGAAGCTTTCTTT. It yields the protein CASSQDLPSRDVTEAFF.

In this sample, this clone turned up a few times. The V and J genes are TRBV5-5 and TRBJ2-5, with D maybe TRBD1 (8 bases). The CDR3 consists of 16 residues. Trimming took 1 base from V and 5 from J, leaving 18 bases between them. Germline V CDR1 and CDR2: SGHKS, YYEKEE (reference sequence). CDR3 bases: TGTGCCAGCAGCTTGACAGGGGGGGTGCGAGAGGAGACCCAGTACTTC. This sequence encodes CASSLTGGVREETQYF.

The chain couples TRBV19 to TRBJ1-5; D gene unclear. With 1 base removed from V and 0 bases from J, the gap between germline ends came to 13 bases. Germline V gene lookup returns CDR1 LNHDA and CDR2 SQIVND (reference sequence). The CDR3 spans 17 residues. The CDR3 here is CASSIVASANSNQPQHF. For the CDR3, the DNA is TGTGCCAGTAGTATAGTTGCCAGTGCCAATAGCAATCAGCCCCAGCATTTT.

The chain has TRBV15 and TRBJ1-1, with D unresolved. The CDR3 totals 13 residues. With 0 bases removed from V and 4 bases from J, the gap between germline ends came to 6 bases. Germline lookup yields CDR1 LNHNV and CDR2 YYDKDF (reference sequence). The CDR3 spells CATSRDAGTEAFF. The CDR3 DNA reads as TGTGCCACCAGCAGAGATGCGGGCACTGAAGCTTTCTTT. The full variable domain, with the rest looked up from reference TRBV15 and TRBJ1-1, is DAMVIQNPRYQVTQFGKPVTLSCSQTLNHNVMYWYQQKSSQAPKLLFHYYDKDFNNEADTPDNFQSRRPNTSFCFLDIRSPGLGDTAMYLCATSRDAGTEAFFGQGTRLTVV.

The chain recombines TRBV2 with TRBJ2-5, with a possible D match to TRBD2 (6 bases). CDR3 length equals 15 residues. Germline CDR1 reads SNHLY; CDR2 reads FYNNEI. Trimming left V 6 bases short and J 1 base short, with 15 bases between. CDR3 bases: TGTGCCAGCAGCCCCGGTTCGGGAGCCCAAGAGACCCAGTACTTC. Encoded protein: CASSPGSGAQETQYF.

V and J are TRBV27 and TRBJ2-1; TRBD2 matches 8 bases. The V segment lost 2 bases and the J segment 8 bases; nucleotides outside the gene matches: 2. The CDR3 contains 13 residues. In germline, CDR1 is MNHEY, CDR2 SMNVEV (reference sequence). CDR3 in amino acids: CASSLPGRDEQFF. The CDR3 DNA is TGTGCCAGCAGTTTACCCGGGAGGGATGAGCAGTTCTTC.

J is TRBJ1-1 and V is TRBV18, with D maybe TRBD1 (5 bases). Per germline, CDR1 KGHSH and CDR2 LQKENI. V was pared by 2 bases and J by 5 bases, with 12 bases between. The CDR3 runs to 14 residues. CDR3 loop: CASSPNQGGTEAFF. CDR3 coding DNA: TGTGCCAGCTCACCAAACCAGGGAGGGACTGAAGCTTTCTTT.

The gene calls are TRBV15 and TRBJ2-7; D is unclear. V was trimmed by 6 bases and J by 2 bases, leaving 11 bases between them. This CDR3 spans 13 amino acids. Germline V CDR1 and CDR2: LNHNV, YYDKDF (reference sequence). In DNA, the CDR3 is TGTGCCACCAGGCCTAGTTCAACCTACGAGCAGTACTTC. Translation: CATRPSSTYEQYF.

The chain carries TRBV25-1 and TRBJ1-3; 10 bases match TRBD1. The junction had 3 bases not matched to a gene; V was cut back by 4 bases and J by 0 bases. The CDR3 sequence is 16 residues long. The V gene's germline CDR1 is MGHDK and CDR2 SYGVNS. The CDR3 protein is CASSGDRGLSGNTIYF. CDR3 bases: TGTGCCAGCAGTGGTGACAGGGGGCTCTCTGGAAACACCATATATTTT.

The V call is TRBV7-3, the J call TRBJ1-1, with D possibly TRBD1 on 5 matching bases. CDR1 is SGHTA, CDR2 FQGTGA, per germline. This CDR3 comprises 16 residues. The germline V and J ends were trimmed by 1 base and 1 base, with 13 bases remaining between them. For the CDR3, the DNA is TGTGCCAGCAGCTTAATTGGGGCGCAGGCGAACACTGAAGCTTTCTTT. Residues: CASSLIGAQANTEAFF.

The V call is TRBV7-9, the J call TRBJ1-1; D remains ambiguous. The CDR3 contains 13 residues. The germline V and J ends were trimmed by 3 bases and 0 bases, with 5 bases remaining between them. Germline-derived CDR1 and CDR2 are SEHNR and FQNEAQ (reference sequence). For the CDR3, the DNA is TGTGCCAGCAGCTTTAAAATGAACACTGAAGCTTTCTTT. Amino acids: CASSFKMNTEAFF.

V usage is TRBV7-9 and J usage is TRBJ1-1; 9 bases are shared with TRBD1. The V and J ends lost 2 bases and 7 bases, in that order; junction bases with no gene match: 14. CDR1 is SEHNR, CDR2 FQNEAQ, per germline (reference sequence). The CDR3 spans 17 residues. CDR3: CASSLLTGQGQPNEAFF. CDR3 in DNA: TGTGCCAGCAGCTTATTGACAGGACAGGGGCAACCTAATGAAGCTTTCTTT.

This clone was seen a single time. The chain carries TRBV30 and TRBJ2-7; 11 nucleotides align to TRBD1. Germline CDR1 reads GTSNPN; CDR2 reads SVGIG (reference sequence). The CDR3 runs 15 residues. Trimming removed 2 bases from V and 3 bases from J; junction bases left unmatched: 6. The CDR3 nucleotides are TGTGCCTGGAGTTGGGGGGACAGGGGGTTCTACGAGCAGTACTTC. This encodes CAWSWGDRGFYEQYF.

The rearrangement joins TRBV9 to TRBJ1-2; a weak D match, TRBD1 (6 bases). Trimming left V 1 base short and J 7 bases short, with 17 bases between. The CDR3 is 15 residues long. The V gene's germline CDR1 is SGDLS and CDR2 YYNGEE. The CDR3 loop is CASSVYQGQRTGYTF. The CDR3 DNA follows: TGTGCCAGCAGCGTATATCAGGGGCAGAGAACTGGCTACACCTTC.

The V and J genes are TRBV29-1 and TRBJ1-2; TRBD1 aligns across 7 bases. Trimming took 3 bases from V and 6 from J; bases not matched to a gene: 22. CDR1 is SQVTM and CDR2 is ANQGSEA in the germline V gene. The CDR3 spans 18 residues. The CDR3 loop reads CSVDQRGTAVNTRDGYTF. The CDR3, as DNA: TGCAGCGTTGACCAACGAGGGACAGCCGTAAACACGCGAGATGGCTACACCTTC.

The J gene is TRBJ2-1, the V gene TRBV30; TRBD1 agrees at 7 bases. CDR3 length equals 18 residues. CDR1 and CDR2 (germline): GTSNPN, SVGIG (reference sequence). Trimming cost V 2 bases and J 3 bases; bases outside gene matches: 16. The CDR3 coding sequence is TGTGCCTGGAGTCCCGACAGAGGATACAGGGGTTACTACAATGAGCAGTTCTTC. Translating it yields CAWSPDRGYRGYYNEQFF.

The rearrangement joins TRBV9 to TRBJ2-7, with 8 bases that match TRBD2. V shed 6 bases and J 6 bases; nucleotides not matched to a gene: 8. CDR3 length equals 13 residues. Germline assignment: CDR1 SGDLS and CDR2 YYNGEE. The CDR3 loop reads CASNGAGEGEQYF. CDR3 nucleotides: TGTGCCAGCAATGGAGCGGGAGAAGGCGAGCAGTACTTC.

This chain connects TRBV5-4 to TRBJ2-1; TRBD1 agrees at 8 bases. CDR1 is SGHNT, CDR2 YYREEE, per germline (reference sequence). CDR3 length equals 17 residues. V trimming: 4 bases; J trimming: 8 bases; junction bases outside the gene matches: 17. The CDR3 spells CASSRGGIVQGGDEQFF. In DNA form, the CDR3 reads TGTGCCAGCAGCCGGGGTGGGATTGTACAGGGGGGCGATGAGCAGTTCTTC. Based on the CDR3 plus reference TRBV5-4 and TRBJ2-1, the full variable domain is ETGVTQSPTHLIKTRGQQVTLRCSSQSGHNTVSWYQQALGQGPQFIFQYYREEENGRGNFPPRFSGLQFPNYSSELNVNALELDDSALYLCASSRGGIVQGGDEQFFGPGTRLTVL.

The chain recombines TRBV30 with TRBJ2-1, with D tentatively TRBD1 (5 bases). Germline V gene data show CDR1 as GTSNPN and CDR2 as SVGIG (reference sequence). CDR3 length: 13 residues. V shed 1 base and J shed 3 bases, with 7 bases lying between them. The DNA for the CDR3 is TGTGCCTGGAGTGAGGACAACTACAATGAGCAGTTCTTC. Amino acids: CAWSEDNYNEQFF. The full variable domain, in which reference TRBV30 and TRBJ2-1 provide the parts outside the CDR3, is SQTIHQWPATLVQPVGSPLSLECTVEGTSNPNLYWYRQAAGRGLQLLFYSVGIGQISSEVPQNLSASRPQDRQFILSSKKLLLSDSGFYLCAWSEDNYNEQFFGPGTRLTVL.

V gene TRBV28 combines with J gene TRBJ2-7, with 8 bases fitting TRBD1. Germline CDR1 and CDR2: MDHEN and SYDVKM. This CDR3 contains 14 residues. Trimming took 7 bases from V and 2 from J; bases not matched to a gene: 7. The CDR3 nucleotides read TGTGCCAGCATCCGTCACAGGGGGACCTACGAGCAGTACTTC. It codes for CASIRHRGTYEQYF.

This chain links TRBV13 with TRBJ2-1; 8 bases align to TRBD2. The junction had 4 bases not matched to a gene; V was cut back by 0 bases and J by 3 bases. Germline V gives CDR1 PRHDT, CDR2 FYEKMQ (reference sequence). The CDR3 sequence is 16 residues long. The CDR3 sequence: CASSLGRAGGYNEQFF. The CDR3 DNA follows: TGTGCCAGCAGCTTAGGTCGGGCGGGAGGCTACAATGAGCAGTTCTTC.

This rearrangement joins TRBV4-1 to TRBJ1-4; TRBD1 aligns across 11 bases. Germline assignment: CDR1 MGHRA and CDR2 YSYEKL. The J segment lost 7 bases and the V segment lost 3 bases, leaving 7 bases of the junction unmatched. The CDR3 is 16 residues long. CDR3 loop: CASSHPGQGASEKLFF. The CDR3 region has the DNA TGCGCCAGCAGCCATCCCGGACAGGGGGCGAGTGAAAAACTGTTTTTT.